This T cell receptor (beta chain) was recovered during a study of radiotherapy plus CTLA-4 blockade in lung cancer. Study in general: An objective response was seen in about 18% of patients, and disease control in about 31%.

Comments on this clone: What it binds is unknown.

Chemo-refractory metastatic non-small-cell lung cancer patients were treated with focal radiation plus CTLA-4 blockade with ipilimumab. Findings of the study overall: It was early blood T cell clone dynamics, with interferon-beta, that reportedly best predicted response. Radiotherapy with ipilimumab was followed by blood expansion of tumor-derived clones.

This CDR3 comprises 13 residues. Using immunoSEQ multiplex PCR, the repertoire was profiled, and TCRdb retains in-frame clones only, with some absent. Altogether 60,000 to 85,000 clones are present, 70% to 90% being singletons, with the ten largest covering over 0.75%. V is TRBV21-1 and J is TRBJ2-4; TRBD2, the D gene given by the table, was not confirmed from the DNA. TRBV21-1 is described as a pseudogene. This material consisted of peripheral blood, taken from a patient treated with radiotherapy plus ipilimumab. This TCR came from a human donor with non-small cell lung cancer who had stable disease on radiotherapy plus ipilimumab. The CDR3 loop is CASTGRNKNIQYF. The CDR3 DNA reads as TGTGCCAGCACGGGGAGGAACAAAAACATTCAGTACTTC.